This record looks at one TCR beta chain sequence and its context. These data belong to a study of cytomegalovirus exposure and HLA in healthy donors. This CDR3 spans 19 amino acids. Germline V gives CDR1 LGHNA, CDR2 YNFKEQ. Unmatched junction bases numbered 12, after V lost 0 bases and J lost 2 bases. Amplification used 60 Vbeta primers and 13 Jbeta primers. The table came from immunoSEQ multiplex PCR; TCRdb's copy has only in-frame clones and leaves some out. Here the sample spans about 82,000 clones, approximately 64% being singletons. The chain recombines TRBV4-2 with TRBJ2-2; 7 bases map to TRBD2. This clonotype originated in a woman in her 50s in good health and CMV-seropositive. Sequencing was done on a sample of PBMCs. The CDR3 DNA is TGTGCCAGCAGCCAAGATAAATATAGGGCGGGGGTTAACACCGGGGAGCTGTTTTTT. It encodes CASSQDKYRAGVNTGELFF.